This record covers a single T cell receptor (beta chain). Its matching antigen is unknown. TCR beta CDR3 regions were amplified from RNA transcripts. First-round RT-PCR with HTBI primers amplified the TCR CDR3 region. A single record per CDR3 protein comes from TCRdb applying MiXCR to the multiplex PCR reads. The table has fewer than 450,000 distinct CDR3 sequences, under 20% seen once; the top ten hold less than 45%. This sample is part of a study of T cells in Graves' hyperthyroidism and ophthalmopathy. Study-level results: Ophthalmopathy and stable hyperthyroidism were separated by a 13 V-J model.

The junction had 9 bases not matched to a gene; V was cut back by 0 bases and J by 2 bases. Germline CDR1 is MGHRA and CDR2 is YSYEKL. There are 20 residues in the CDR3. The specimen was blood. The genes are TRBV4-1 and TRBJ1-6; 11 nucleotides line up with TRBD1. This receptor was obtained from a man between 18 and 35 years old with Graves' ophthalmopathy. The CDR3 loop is CASSQDPGQGAPAYNSPLHF. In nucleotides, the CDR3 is TGCGCCAGCAGCCAAGACCCAGGACAGGGGGCGCCGGCCTATAATTCACCCCTCCACTTT.